Presented here are 14 T cell receptor beta chains from one specimen sequenced in a study of CXCR3-negative and CXCR3-positive naive CD8 T cells. Through 5' RACE with UMI labels, the TRB cDNA libraries were prepared. TCRdb reprocessed the 5' RACE reads, keeping one entry per CDR3 protein, no DNA. Its table records about 56,000 distinct CDR3 sequences. Sequencing was done on a sample of memory CD8+ T cells from blood. Receptors originate from a human donor in good health. Some clones in this sample may be carry-over from other donors' samples.

The chain links TRBV20-1 to TRBJ2-7; without DNA, the TCRdb call of TRBD2 cannot be checked. The CDR3 consists of 16 residues. Per germline, CDR1 DFQATT and CDR2 SNEGSKA (reference sequence). The CDR3 spells CSARGGGTRTAYEQYF.

The chain uses TRBV7-6 and TRBJ2-7; TCRdb lists TRBD1, though no DNA is available to test this call. Germline V lookup: CDR1 SGHVS, CDR2 FNYEAQ. This CDR3 comprises 14 residues. CDR3 amino acids: CASSFGTGGHEQYF.

V gene TRBV2 combines with J gene TRBJ2-3. Germline V gene sequence: CDR1 SNHLY, CDR2 FYNNEI. The CDR3 covers 12 residues. CDR3 protein: CASSGVGDTQYF.

This chain uses TRBV12-3 or TRBV12-4 with TRBJ2-5; TCRdb names TRBD2, which stays unverified in the absence of DNA. This CDR3 contains 14 residues. The chain's CDR3 is CASSFSGLYPTQYF.

The chain employs TRBV3-1 and TRBJ2-7. This CDR3 has 13 residues. Germline values: CDR1 LGHDT, CDR2 YNNKEL (reference sequence). The CDR3 sequence is CASSPGPGYEQYF.

V usage is TRBV3-1 and J usage is TRBJ2-7; the D call from TCRdb, TRBD1, cannot be confirmed without DNA. This CDR3 region has 14 residues. Germline V gene sequence: CDR1 LGHDT, CDR2 YNNKEL (reference sequence). The CDR3 region is CASSPNGQSLEQYF.

The chain is built from TRBV29-1 and TRBJ2-5; no DNA is available, so the TRBD2 call from TCRdb remains unchecked. In germline, CDR1 is SQVTM, CDR2 ANQGSEA. The CDR3 loop spans 16 amino acids. The CDR3 sequence is CSVAGLTSGVWETQYF.

The chain uses TRBV9 and TRBJ2-1. The CDR3 runs 12 residues. In germline, CDR1 is SGDLS, CDR2 YYNGEE. CDR3 loop: CASSGKALGQFF.

The chain links TRBV29-1 to TRBJ2-5; TCRdb gives TRBD1 as the D gene, but with no DNA this cannot be confirmed. This CDR3 region has 17 residues. Germline CDR1 and CDR2: SQVTM and ANQGSEA. CDR3 residues: CSVDDWTDVHQGETQYF.

CDR3 sequence reads: CASSHTGELFF. The rearrangement uses TRBV7-9 and TRBJ2-2. This CDR3 spans 11 amino acids. The V gene's germline CDR1 is SEHNR and CDR2 FQNEAQ (reference sequence).

CDR3 region: CASSPDSRLSYNSPLHF. This sequence joins TRBV7-2 and TRBJ1-6; with no DNA, the TCRdb D assignment of TRBD1 cannot be verified. The CDR3 loop spans 17 amino acids. Germline V gives CDR1 SGHTA, CDR2 FQGNSA.

The chain links TRBV20-1 to TRBJ1-1. Germline CDR1 is DFQATT and CDR2 is SNEGSKA (reference sequence). This CDR3 is 12 amino acids long. CDR3 in amino acids: CSANTGTTEAFF.

V usage is TRBV2 and J usage is TRBJ2-1; TCRdb selects TRBD1, and the lack of DNA leaves this call unchecked. CDR3 length: 15 amino acids. Germline CDR1 and CDR2: SNHLY and FYNNEI. The chain's CDR3 is CASRTRDASYNEQFF.

This chain joins TRBV7-9 and TRBJ2-1; the TRBD2 assignment by TCRdb is unverifiable without DNA. Germline values: CDR1 SEHNR, CDR2 FQNEAQ (reference sequence). The CDR3 has 17 amino acids. The CDR3 sequence is CASSLARHGLAGYEQFF.